This TCR beta chain came from a study of blood T cell repertoires in COVID-19. V dropped 0 bases and J dropped 1 base, with 9 bases sitting between them. There are 15 residues in the CDR3. Germline CDR1 SGHVS, CDR2 FQNEAQ. Profiled with immunoSEQ multiplex PCR; TCRdb holds only in-frame clones, not every one. The table records around 250,000 clones, around 89% of them present only once. Recruits, aged roughly 18 to 89 years, lived in 24 US areas. Resolution of symptoms, clearance, or two negative PCRs was present in recovered Cohort 3 donors. The clonotype originates from a woman younger than 45 who had recovered from COVID-19. The sample comprised PBMCs or T cells enriched from blood (not recorded which). The rearrangement links TRBV7-8 to TRBJ1-1; D remains ambiguous. The DNA for the CDR3 is TGTGCCAGCAGCTTAGCGCACATATCGAACACTGAAGCTTTCTTT. This gives the protein CASSLAHISNTEAFF.